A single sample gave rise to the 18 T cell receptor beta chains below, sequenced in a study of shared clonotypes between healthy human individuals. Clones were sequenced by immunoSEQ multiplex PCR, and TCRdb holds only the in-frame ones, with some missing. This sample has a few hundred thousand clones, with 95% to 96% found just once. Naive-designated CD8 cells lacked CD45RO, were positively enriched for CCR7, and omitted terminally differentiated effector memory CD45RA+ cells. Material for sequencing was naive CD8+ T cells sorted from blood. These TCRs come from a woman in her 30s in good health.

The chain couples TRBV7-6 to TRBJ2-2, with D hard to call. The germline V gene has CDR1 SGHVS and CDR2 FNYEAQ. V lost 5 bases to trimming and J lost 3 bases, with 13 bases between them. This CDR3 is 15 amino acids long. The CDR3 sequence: CASSIEIGHTGELFF. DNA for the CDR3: TGTGCCAGCAGCATAGAGATTGGCCACACCGGGGAGCTGTTTTTT.

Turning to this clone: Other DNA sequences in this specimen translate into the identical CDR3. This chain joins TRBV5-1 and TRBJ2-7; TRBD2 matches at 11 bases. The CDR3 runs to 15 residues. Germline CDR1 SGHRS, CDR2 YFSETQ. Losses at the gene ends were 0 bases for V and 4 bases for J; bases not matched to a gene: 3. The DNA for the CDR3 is TGCGCCAGCAGCTTGGGCACTAGCGGGAGTTACGAGCAGTACTTC. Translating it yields CASSLGTSGSYEQYF.

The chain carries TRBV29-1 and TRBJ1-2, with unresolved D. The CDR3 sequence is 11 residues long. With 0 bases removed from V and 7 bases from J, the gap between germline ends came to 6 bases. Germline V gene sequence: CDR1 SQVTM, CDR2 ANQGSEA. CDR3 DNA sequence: TGCAGCGTTGAAGATAGCCTTGGCTACACCTTC. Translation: CSVEDSLGYTF.

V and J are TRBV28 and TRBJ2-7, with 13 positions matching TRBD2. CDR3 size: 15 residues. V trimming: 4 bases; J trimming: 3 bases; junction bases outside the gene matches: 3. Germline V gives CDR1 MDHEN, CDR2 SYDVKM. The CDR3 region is CASSWRTSGSYEQYF. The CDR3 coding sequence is TGTGCCAGCAGTTGGAGGACTAGCGGGAGCTACGAGCAGTACTTC.

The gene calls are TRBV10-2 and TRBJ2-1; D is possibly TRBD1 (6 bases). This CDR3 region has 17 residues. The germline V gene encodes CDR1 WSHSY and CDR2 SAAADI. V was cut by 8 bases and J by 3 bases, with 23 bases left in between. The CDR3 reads CASSGGPRGRYYNEQFF. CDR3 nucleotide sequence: TGCGCCAGCTCTGGGGGACCCAGGGGAAGATACTACAATGAGCAGTTCTTC.

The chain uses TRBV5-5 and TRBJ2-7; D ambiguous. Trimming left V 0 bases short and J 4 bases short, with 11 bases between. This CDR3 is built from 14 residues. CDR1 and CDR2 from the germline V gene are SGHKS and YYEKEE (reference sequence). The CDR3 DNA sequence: TGTGCCAGCAGCTTGGGGTTGGTCTCGTACGAGCAGTACTTC. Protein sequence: CASSLGLVSYEQYF.

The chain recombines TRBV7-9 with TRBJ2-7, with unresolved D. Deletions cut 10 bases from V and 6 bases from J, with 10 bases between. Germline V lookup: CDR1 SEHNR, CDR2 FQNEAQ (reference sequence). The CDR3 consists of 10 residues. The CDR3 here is CATASPEQYF. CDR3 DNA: TGTGCCACCGCCTCCCCCGAGCAGTACTTC.

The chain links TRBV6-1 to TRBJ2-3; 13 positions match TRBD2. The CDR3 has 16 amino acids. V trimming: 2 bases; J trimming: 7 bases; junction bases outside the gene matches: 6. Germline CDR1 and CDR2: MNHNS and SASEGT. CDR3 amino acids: CASSEKTSGRLYTQYF. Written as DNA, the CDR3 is TGTGCCAGCAGTGAAAAGACTAGCGGGAGGTTGTATACGCAGTATTTT.

The CDR3 reads CASSPYGYTGELFF. The CDR3 DNA is TGTGCCAGCAGCCCGTACGGGTACACCGGGGAGCTGTTTTTT. The gene calls are TRBV5-5 and TRBJ2-2; D gene uncertain. Looked up from germline, CDR1 is SGHKS and CDR2 is YYEKEE (reference sequence). This CDR3 is 14 amino acids long. V was trimmed by 4 bases and J by 3 bases, leaving 10 bases between them.

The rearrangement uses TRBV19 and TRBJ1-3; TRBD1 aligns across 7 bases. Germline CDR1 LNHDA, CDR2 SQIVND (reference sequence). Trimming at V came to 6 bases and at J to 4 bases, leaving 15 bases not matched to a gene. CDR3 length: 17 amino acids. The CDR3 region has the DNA TGTGCCAGTAGCCAAGAGGACAGGCCATTTTACGGAAACACCATATATTTT. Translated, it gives CASSQEDRPFYGNTIYF.

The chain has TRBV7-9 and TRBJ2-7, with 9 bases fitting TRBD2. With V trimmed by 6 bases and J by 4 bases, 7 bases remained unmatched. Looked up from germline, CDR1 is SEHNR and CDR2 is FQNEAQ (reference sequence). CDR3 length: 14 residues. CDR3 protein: CASRDTSGFYEQYF. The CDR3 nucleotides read TGTGCCAGCAGGGATACTAGCGGGTTTTACGAGCAGTACTTC. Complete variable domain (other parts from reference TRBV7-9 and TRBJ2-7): DTGVSQNPRHKITKRGQNVTFRCDPISEHNRLYWYRQTLGQGPEFLTYFQNEAQLEKSRLLSDRFSAERPKGSFSTLEIQRTEQGDSAMYLCASRDTSGFYEQYFGPGTRLTVT.

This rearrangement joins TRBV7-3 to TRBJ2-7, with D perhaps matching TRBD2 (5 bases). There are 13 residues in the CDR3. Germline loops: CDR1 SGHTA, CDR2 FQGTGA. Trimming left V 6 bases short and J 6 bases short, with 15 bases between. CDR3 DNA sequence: TGTGCCAGCAGTCCCTTGGGAGCGCCCGAGCAGTACTTC. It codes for CASSPLGAPEQYF. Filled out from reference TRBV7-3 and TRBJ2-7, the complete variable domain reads GAGVSQTPSNKVTEKGKYVELRCDPISGHTALYWYRQSLGQGPEFLIYFQGTGAADDSGLPNDRFFAVRPEGSVSTLKIQRTERGDSAVYLCASSPLGAPEQYFGPGTRLTVT.

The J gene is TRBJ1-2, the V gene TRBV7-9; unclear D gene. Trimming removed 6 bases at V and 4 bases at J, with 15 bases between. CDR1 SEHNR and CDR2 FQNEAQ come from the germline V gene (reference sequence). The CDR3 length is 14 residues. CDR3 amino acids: CASSFHKLGYGYTF. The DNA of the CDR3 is TGTGCCAGCAGTTTCCATAAGCTGGGCTATGGCTACACCTTC.

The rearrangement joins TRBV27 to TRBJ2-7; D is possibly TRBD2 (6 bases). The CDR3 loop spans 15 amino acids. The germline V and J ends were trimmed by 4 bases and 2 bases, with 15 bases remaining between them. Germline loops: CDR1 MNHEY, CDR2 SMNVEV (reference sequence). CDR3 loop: CASSSTRGTPYEQYF. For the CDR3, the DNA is TGTGCCAGCAGTTCCACTCGCGGGACCCCCTACGAGCAGTACTTC.

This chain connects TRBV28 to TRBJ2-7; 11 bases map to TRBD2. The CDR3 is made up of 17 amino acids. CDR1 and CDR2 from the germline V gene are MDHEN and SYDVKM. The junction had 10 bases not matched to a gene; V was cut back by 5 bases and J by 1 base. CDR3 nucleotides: TGTGCCAGCAGTATCTTCGCCCGGACTAGCGGGTCCTACGAGCAGTACTTC. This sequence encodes CASSIFARTSGSYEQYF.

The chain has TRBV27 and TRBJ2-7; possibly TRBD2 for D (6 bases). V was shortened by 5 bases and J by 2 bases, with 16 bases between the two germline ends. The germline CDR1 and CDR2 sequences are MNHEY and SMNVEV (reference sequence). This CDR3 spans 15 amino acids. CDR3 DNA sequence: TGTGCCAGCAGTCCCCGAACGCGGGAAACCTACGAGCAGTACTTC. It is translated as CASSPRTRETYEQYF.

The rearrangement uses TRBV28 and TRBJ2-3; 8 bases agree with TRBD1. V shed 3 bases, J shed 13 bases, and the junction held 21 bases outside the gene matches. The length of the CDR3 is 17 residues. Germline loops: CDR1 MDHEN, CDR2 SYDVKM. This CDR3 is CASSFDLRGQGHTEEYF. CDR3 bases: TGTGCCAGCAGTTTTGATCTTCGAGGACAGGGCCATACGGAGGAGTATTTT.

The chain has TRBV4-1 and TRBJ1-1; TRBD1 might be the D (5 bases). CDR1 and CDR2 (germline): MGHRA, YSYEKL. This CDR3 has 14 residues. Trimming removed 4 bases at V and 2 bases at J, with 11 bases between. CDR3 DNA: TGCGCCAGCAGCCCGGGACGGGTAAACACTGAAGCTTTCTTT. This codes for CASSPGRVNTEAFF.